This T cell receptor beta chain was recorded in a study of T-cell memory formation after mild COVID-19. Overall study context: Clusters were largely donor specific. Whole-study findings and limits: The finding that pre-infection memory included some responding clones suggested that cross-reactive memory joined. Mostly located in CM and EM were contracting CD4+ clones, with contracting CD8+ clones located in EMRA.

The table lists this clonotype with many counts. Its antigen remains unknown. TCRalpha and TCRbeta libraries used 5'RACE with constant-segment primers and UMIs. From the 5' RACE reads, TCRdb called clonotypes with MiXCR, one entry per CDR3 protein. This sample has 40,000 to 60,000 distinct CDR3 sequences, with 9% to 15% found just once. This CDR3 comprises 15 residues. V lost 6 bases, J lost 5 bases, and 13 bases stayed unmatched. The germline V gene encodes CDR1 SGHDT and CDR2 YYEEEE. What was sequenced was PBMCs or a T cell subset sorted from them (not recorded which). The V gene is TRBV5-6, the J gene TRBJ2-5; 7 nucleotides agree with TRBD2. This sequence originates from a man younger than 35 who had mild COVID-19 (a few samples of this study predate the infection). Cell type and time point are not known. The CDR3 nucleotides read TGTGCCAGCACCGATGCCCGGGACTACGTGGAGACCCAGTACTTC. It is translated as CASTDARDYVETQYF.